This T cell receptor (beta chain) was recorded in a study of CD4+ T cells in melanoma. Generated by immunoSEQ multiplex PCR, the TCRdb table keeps only in-frame clones and is missing some. The data contain about 140,000 clones, around nine tenths of them singletons. Study-level findings and limits: In melanoma, neoantigen-specific CD4+ T cells reportedly differed in differentiation state. CD8+ T cell, macrophage and B cell function reportedly correlated with neoantigen-specific CD4+ T cells.

As regards this clone: The antigen remains unidentified.

Trimming removed 5 bases from V and 0 bases from J; junction bases left unmatched: 6. Germline CDR1 is SEHNR and CDR2 is FQNEAQ (reference sequence). The CDR3 length is 16 residues. V usage is TRBV7-9 and J usage is TRBJ2-5, with TRBD1 matching over 10 bases. The source is a human donor with melanoma. CDR3 sequence: CASSPLDRGDQETQYF. CDR3 nucleotides: TGTGCCAGCAGCCCTTTGGACAGGGGGGACCAAGAGACCCAGTACTTC.